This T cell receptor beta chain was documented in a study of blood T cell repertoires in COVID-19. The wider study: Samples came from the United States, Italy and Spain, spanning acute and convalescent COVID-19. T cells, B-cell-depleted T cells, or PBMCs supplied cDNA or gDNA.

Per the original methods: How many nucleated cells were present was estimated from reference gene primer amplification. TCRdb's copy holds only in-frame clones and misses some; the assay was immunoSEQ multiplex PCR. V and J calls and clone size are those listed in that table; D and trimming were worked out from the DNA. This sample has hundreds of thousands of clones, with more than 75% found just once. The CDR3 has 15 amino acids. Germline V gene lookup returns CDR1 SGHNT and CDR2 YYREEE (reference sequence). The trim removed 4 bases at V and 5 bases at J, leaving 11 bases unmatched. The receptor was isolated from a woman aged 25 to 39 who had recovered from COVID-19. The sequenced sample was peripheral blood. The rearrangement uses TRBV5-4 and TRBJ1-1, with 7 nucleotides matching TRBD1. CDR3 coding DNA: TGTGCCAGCAGCCCCCTACAGGGGCGAAATACTGAAGCTTTCTTT. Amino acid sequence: CASSPLQGRNTEAFF.